The next 18 T cell receptor beta chains were all read from a single sample in a study of radiation and T cells in renal cell carcinoma. Time point: blood 4 weeks post-SBRT, at nephrectomy. Sample treatment: 15 Gy SBRT to primary tumor, nephrectomy 4 weeks later. Assay: immunoSEQ multiplex PCR; the TCRdb copy retains only in-frame clones and omits some. The data show 150,000 to 200,000 clones, with about 85% seen just once and 11% held by the top ten. Sample: blood, taken from a patient whose treatment included radiotherapy and nephrectomy. These receptors all stem from a woman in her forties or fifties with renal cell carcinoma.

The chain employs TRBV6-1 and TRBJ1-5; D is unresolved. The germline V gene encodes CDR1 MNHNS and CDR2 SASEGT. V gave up 6 bases and J gave up 2 bases, with 8 bases separating them. The CDR3 contains 13 residues. The CDR3: CASRTVGNQPQHF. The CDR3 DNA follows: TGTGCCAGCAGAACAGTTGGCAATCAGCCCCAGCATTTT.

This sequence joins TRBV2 and TRBJ1-2; 9 positions match TRBD1. J lost 5 bases, V lost 5 bases, and 6 bases had no gene match. The CDR3 is 14 amino acids. Germline V gene lookup returns CDR1 SNHLY and CDR2 FYNNEI. As DNA, the CDR3 is TGTGCCAGCAGTAAGGACAGGGGAAATTATGGCTACACCTTC. It specifies CASSKDRGNYGYTF.

The chain combines TRBV14 with TRBJ1-3; a weak D match, TRBD1 (5 bases). The V gene's germline CDR1 is SGHDN and CDR2 FVKESK. The germline V and J ends were trimmed by 0 bases and 5 bases, with 11 bases remaining between them. There are 15 residues in the CDR3. The CDR3 here is CASSQDGGRRNTIYF. The CDR3 DNA is TGTGCCAGCAGCCAAGATGGGGGACGACGAAACACCATATATTTT.

This chain connects TRBV5-5 to TRBJ1-5; 10 bases are a match to TRBD1. The CDR3 is 17 amino acids. After removal of 4 bases from V and 4 bases from J, the junction contained 11 bases not matched to a gene. CDR1 SGHKS and CDR2 YYEKEE come from the germline V gene (reference sequence). The CDR3 DNA is TGTGCCAGCAGCCCGGGACAGGGGAAGGCTTTGAATCAGCCCCAGCATTTT. It specifies CASSPGQGKALNQPQHF.

The chain carries TRBV10-3 and TRBJ1-1, with 8 positions matching TRBD1. The junction had 5 bases not matched to a gene; V was cut back by 7 bases and J by 4 bases. This CDR3 contains 13 residues. Germline assignment: CDR1 ENHRY and CDR2 SYGVKD. The CDR3 nucleotides read TGTGCCATCAAAGGACAGGGAGGCACTGAAGCTTTCTTT. This sequence encodes CAIKGQGGTEAFF.

This clone was detected once. V gene TRBV6-4 combines with J gene TRBJ1-1; D is perhaps TRBD1 (6 bases). The germline V gene has CDR1 MRHNA and CDR2 SNTAGT. The CDR3 is 13 residues long. The V end was cut by 6 bases, the J end by 1 base, with 9 bases between. The CDR3 region has the DNA TGTGCCAGCAGATGGACAGCGAACACTGAAGCTTTCTTT. It encodes CASRWTANTEAFF.

V usage is TRBV5-6 and J usage is TRBJ1-1; D is unclear. This CDR3 is 11 amino acids long. The V gene's germline CDR1 is SGHDT and CDR2 YYEEEE. Between the trimmed V and J ends, which lost 0 bases and 7 bases, there was a span of 4 bases. The CDR3, as DNA: TGTGCCAGCAGCTTGGCCGGTGAAGCTTTCTTT. This sequence encodes CASSLAGEAFF.

The chain employs TRBV9 and TRBJ2-7, with a weak D call TRBD2 (5 bases). CDR3 length: 12 amino acids. V was clipped by 6 bases and J by 2 bases, with 9 bases between them. CDR1 is SGDLS and CDR2 is YYNGEE in the germline V gene. The CDR3 reads CASTRGTYEQYF. The CDR3 DNA reads TGTGCCAGCACCCGGGGAACCTACGAGCAGTACTTC.

This clone was seen a handful of times. J is TRBJ1-2 and V is TRBV4-1; the D gene is possibly TRBD1 (6 bases). The germline CDR1 and CDR2 sequences are MGHRA and YSYEKL. The V gene lost 3 bases and the J gene lost 5 bases, with 16 bases spanning the gap. The CDR3 sequence is 15 residues long. For the CDR3, the DNA is TGCGCCAGCAGCCACCCTCTACAGGGAGGATATGGCTACACCTTC. Amino acids: CASSHPLQGGYGYTF.

The chain uses TRBV7-6 and TRBJ1-4, with TRBD1 matching over 7 bases. The CDR3 runs 18 residues. J lost 0 bases, V lost 1 base, and 8 bases had no gene match. CDR1 is SGHVS and CDR2 is FNYEAQ in the germline V gene. CDR3 DNA: TGTGCCAGCAGCTTAGAGGGGGCTAGGACCTCAACTAATGAAAAACTGTTTTTT. It translates to CASSLEGARTSTNEKLFF.

This clone was observed once. The chain is built from TRBV7-9 and TRBJ2-3, with TRBD1 as a possible D gene (5 bases). V was shortened by 5 bases and J by 2 bases, with 11 bases between the two germline ends. CDR3 length: 14 residues. Germline loops: CDR1 SEHNR, CDR2 FQNEAQ (reference sequence). Here the CDR3 DNA reads TGTGCCAGCAGCCCCTCAGGGAACACAGATACGCAGTATTTT. Translated: CASSPSGNTDTQYF.

The chain recombines TRBV11-2 with TRBJ2-7, with D possibly TRBD2 on 6 matching bases. Germline V gene sequence: CDR1 SGHAT, CDR2 FQNNGV. Trimming left V 1 base short and J 10 bases short, with 17 bases between. The CDR3 has 14 amino acids. The CDR3 region is CASSLAWASDFQYF. Written as DNA, the CDR3 is TGTGCCAGCAGCTTAGCTTGGGCTAGCGATTTTCAGTACTTC.

The rearrangement joins TRBV9 to TRBJ1-5; TRBD1 is a possible D gene (5 bases). CDR1 and CDR2 from the germline V gene are SGDLS and YYNGEE. With 2 bases removed from V and 5 bases from J, the gap between germline ends came to 14 bases. This CDR3 contains 15 residues. DNA of the CDR3: TGTGCCAGCAGCGTCTCCGGGACCAGCCATCAGCCCCAGCATTTT. This translates into CASSVSGTSHQPQHF.

This clone appeared a single time. This chain joins TRBV11-2 and TRBJ2-7, with D perhaps given as TRBD1 or TRBD2 (5 bases each). The length of the CDR3 is 14 residues. Trimming pared 5 bases from V and 0 bases from J, leaving 11 bases between. Germline CDR1 reads SGHAT; CDR2 reads FQNNGV. The DNA for the CDR3 is TGTGCCAGCAGCCCTTCTGGGGGCTCCTACGAGCAGTACTTC. It encodes CASSPSGGSYEQYF.

The chain combines TRBV19 with TRBJ2-6; 8 positions match TRBD1. CDR1 and CDR2 (germline): LNHDA, SQIVND (reference sequence). CDR3 length: 14 residues. The ends lost 9 bases at V and 2 bases at J; junction bases unmatched: 3. The CDR3 sequence: CASLRGPGANVLTF. The CDR3 bases are TGTGCCAGCCTCAGGGGGCCTGGGGCCAACGTCCTGACTTTC.

The chain recombines TRBV6-1 with TRBJ1-4; possibly TRBD1 for D (6 bases). The ends were cut back, 2 bases at V and 3 bases at J, with 7 bases in the middle. The CDR3 is made up of 14 amino acids. CDR1 and CDR2 from the germline V gene are MNHNS and SASEGT. CDR3 sequence reads: CASSESGANEKLFF. The CDR3 DNA sequence: TGTGCCAGCAGTGAATCAGGGGCTAATGAAAAACTGTTTTTT.

This chain uses TRBV5-1 with TRBJ1-3; 7 bases line up with TRBD1. Trimming at V came to 0 bases and at J to 0 bases, leaving 3 bases not matched to a gene. This CDR3 spans 16 amino acids. Germline CDR1 SGHRS, CDR2 YFSETQ. The CDR3: CASSLAGQNSGNTIYF. As DNA, the CDR3 is TGCGCCAGCAGCTTGGCGGGACAGAACTCTGGAAACACCATATATTTT.

V is TRBV6-6 and J is TRBJ1-6; unclear D gene. Germline CDR1 MNHNY, CDR2 SVGAGI (reference sequence). The CDR3 is 16 residues long. V gave up 7 bases and J gave up 0 bases, with 13 bases separating them. The CDR3 nucleotides are TGTGCCAGCACAACGGCGGCGGCCTCCTATAATTCACCCCTCCACTTT. Its protein is CASTTAAASYNSPLHF.